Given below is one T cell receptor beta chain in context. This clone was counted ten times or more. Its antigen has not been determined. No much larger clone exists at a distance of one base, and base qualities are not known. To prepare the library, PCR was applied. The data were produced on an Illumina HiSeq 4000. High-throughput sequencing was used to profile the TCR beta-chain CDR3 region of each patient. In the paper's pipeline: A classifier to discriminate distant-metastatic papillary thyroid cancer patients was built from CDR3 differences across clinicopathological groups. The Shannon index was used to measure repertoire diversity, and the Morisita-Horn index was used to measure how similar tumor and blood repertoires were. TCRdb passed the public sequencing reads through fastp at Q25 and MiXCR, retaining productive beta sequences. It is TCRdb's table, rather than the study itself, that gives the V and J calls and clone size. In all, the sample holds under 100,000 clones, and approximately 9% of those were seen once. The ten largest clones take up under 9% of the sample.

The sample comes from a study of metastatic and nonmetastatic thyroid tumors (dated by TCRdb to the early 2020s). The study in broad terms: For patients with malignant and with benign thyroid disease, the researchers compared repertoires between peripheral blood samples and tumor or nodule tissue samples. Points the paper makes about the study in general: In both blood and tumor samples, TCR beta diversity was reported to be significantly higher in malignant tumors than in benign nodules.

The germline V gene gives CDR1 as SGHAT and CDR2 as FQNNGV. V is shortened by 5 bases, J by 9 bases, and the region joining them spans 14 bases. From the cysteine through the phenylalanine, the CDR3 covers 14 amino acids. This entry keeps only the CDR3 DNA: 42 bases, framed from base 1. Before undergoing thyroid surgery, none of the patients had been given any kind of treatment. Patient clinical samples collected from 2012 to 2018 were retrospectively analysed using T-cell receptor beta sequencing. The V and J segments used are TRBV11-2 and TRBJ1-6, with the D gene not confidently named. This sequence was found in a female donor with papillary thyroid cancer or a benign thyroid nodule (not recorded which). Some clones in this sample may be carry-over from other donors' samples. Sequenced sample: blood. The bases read TGTGCCAGCAGCCTCGGCGGAGTCGGTTCACCCCTCCACTTT. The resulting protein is CASSLGGVGSPLHF. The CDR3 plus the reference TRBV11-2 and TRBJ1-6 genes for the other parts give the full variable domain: EAGVAQSPRYKIIEKRQSVAFWCNPISGHATLYWYQQILGQGPKLLIQFQNNGVVDDSQLPKDRFSAERLKGVDSTLKIQPAKLEDSAVYLCASSLGGVGSPLHFGNGTRLTVT.